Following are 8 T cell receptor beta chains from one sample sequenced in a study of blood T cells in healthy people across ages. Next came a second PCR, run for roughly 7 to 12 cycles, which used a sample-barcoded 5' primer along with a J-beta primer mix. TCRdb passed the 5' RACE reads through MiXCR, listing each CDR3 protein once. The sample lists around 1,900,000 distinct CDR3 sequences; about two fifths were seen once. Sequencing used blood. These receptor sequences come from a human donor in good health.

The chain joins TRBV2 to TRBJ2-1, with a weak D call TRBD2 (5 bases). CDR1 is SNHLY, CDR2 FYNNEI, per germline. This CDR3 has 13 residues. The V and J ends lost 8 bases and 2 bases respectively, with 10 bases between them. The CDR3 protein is CASQRGTYNEQFF. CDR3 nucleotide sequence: TGTGCCAGCCAACGGGGTACCTACAATGAGCAGTTCTTC. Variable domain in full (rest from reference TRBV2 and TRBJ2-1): EPEVTQTPSHQVTQMGQEVILRCVPISNHLYFYWYRQILGQKVEFLVSFYNNEISEKSEIFDDQFSVERPDGSNFTLKIRSTKLEDSAMYFCASQRGTYNEQFFGPGTRLTVL.

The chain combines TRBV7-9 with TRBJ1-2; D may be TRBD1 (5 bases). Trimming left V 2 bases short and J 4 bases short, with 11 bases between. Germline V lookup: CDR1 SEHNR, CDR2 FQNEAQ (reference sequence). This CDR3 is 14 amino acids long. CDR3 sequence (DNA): TGTGCCAGCAGCTTAATCAGGGTTTCCTATGGCTACACCTTC. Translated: CASSLIRVSYGYTF.

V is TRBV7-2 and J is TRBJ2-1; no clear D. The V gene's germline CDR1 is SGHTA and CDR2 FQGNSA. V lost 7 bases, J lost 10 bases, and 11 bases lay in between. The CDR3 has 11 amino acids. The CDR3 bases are TGTGCCAGCACCCTCTCGCGCGAGCAGTTCTTC. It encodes CASTLSREQFF.

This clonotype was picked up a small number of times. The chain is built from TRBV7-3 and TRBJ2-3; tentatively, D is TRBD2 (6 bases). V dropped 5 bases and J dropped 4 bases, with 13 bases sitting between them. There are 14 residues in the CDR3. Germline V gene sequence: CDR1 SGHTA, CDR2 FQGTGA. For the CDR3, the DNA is TGTGCCAGCAGCCTCCAACCGGGGGCAGATACGCAGTATTTT. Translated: CASSLQPGADTQYF.

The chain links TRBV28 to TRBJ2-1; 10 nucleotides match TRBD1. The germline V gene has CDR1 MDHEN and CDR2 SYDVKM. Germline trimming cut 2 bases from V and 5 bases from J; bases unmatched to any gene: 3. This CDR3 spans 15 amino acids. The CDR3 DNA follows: TGTGCCAGCAGTTTAGACAGGGGGCTTAACAATGAGCAGTTCTTC. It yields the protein CASSLDRGLNNEQFF.

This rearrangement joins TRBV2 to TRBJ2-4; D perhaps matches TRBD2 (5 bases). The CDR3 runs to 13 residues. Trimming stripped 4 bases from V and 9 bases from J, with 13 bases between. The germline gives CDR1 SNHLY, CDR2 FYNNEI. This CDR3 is CASSVTRESIQYF. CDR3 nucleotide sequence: TGTGCCAGCAGTGTGACACGGGAAAGCATTCAGTACTTC.

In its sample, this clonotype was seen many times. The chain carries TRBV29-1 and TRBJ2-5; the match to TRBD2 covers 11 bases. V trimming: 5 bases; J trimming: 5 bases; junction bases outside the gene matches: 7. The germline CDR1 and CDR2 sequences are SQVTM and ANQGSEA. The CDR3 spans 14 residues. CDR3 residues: CSVSLAGGRETQYF. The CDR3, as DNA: TGCAGCGTTTCGTTAGCGGGGGGGCGGGAGACCCAGTACTTC.

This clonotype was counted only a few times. CDR3 sequence reads: CASITASGLDTQYF. CDR3 DNA sequence: TGTGCCAGCATTACCGCTAGCGGGTTAGATACGCAGTATTTT. The J gene is TRBJ2-3, the V gene TRBV6-1, with 8 bases lining up with TRBD2. Looked up from germline, CDR1 is MNHNS and CDR2 is SASEGT. The length of the CDR3 is 14 residues. V lost 7 bases, J lost 5 bases, and 8 bases stayed unmatched.